These T cell receptor beta chains were read from a single sample in a study of PD-1 blockade in mismatch repair-deficient tumors. TCRdb's table, derived via immunoSEQ multiplex PCR, lists solely in-frame clones and lacks some. The sample has 100,000 or so clones, 82% seen once. The sequenced sample was peripheral blood, obtained about eight months after starting pembrolizumab. The source is an adult with mismatch repair-deficient cancer. The CDR3 runs from the conserved cysteine through the conserved F or W. D genes are given only for firm matches. Size is omitted from some rows. Given values are once, few, many or a class for expanded clones.

CDR3 protein | CDR3 DNA | clone size | CDR3 length | J gene | V gene | D gene
CASSWEGGLTEAFF | TGTGCCAGCAGCTGGGAAGGGGGGCTCACTGAAGCTTTCTTT | few | 14 | TRBJ1-1 | TRBV7-8 | -
CASSEVPTDTQYF | TGTGCCAGCAGTGAAGTCCCCACAGATACGCAGTATTTT | once | 13 | TRBJ2-3 | TRBV6-1 | -
CASSLGDATAIYGYTF | TGTGCCAGCAGCTTAGGGGATGCGACAGCCATCTATGGCTACACCTTC | - | 16 | TRBJ1-2 | TRBV7-2 | -
CASSRGSYNEQFF | TGCGCCAGCAGTAGGGGGTCCTACAATGAGCAGTTCTTC | - | 13 | TRBJ2-1 | TRBV10-1 | -
CASSLGDTQYF | TGCGCCAGCAGCCTGGGGGATACGCAGTATTTT | - | 11 | TRBJ2-3 | TRBV5-1 | -
CASSLARSGEKLFF | TGTGCCAGCAGCTTGGCGCGTTCCGGGGAAAAACTGTTTTTT | - | 14 | TRBJ1-4 | TRBV11-3 | -
CASSVEGTGELFF | TGTGCCAGCAGCGTTGAGGGAACCGGGGAGCTGTTTTTT | - | 13 | TRBJ2-2 | TRBV9 | -
CASSSGTDNSPLHF | TGCGCCAGCAGCTCCGGGACAGATAATTCACCCCTCCACTTT | - | 14 | TRBJ1-6 | TRBV5-1 | TRBD1
CASSLGQVRTEAFF | TGTGCCAGCAGCTTGGGACAAGTGAGGACTGAAGCTTTCTTT | - | 14 | TRBJ1-1 | TRBV5-4 | -
CASSPQAGVTNEKLFF | TGTGCCAGCAGTCCTCAAGCAGGGGTAACTAATGAAAAACTGTTTTTT | - | 16 | TRBJ1-4 | TRBV27 | -
CASSQVVGDTRPEAFF | TGTGCCAGCAGCCAAGTTGTAGGGGACACTAGACCTGAAGCTTTCTTT | - | 16 | TRBJ1-1 | TRBV14 | -
CASSSYSQGGRSGANVLTF | TGTGCCAGCAGCTCCTACTCACAGGGGGGCCGCTCTGGGGCCAACGTCCTGACTTTC | - | 19 | TRBJ2-6 | TRBV13 | TRBD1
CSVEGSYEQYF | TGCAGCGTTGAAGGATCCTACGAGCAGTACTTC | - | 11 | TRBJ2-7 | TRBV29-1 | -
CASSHMDRALYEQYF | TGTGCCAGCAGCCATATGGACAGGGCCCTGTACGAGCAGTACTTC | - | 15 | TRBJ2-7 | TRBV11-2 | TRBD1
CASSLSRDGTGELFF | TGTGCCAGCAGCTTAAGTAGGGATGGTACCGGGGAGCTGTTTTTT | few | 15 | TRBJ2-2 | TRBV7-3 | -
CASSLGGSVGNEQFF | TGTGCCAGCAGCTTAGGTGGCTCAGTGGGGAATGAGCAGTTCTTC | - | 15 | TRBJ2-1 | TRBV11-3 | -
CATGTDNEKLFF | TGTGCCACCGGGACGGATAATGAAAAACTGTTTTTT | - | 12 | TRBJ1-4 | TRBV19 | -
CASSPPPATPYGYTF | TGTGCCAGCAGCCCACCCCCCGCAACTCCCTATGGCTACACCTTC | once | 15 | TRBJ1-2 | TRBV7-3 | -
CASSYTLDRKNTEAFF | TGCGCCAGCAGCTATACACTTGACAGGAAGAACACTGAAGCTTTCTTT | - | 16 | TRBJ1-1 | TRBV5-1 | -
CASSQDRDRGVGEQFF | TGCGCCAGCAGCCAAGATCGGGACAGGGGGGTCGGTGAGCAGTTCTTC | - | 16 | TRBJ2-1 | TRBV4-1 | TRBD1
CASSPILTNYGYTF | TGTGCCAGCAGCCCCATCCTGACTAACTATGGCTACACCTTC | - | 14 | TRBJ1-2 | TRBV7-9 | -
CASSGAGAERPLAEAFF | TGTGCCAGCAGCGGAGCCGGGGCCGAGCGCCCTTTAGCTGAAGCTTTCTTT | - | 17 | TRBJ1-1 | TRBV5-4 | -
CASTDGRLEYNEQFF | TGTGCCAGTACTGACGGAAGGCTAGAGTACAATGAGCAGTTCTTC | - | 15 | TRBJ2-1 | TRBV19 | -